The source of this T cell receptor beta chain is a study of blood T cell repertoires in COVID-19. This CDR3 comprises 15 residues. CDR1 is SGHNT and CDR2 is YYREEE in the germline V gene (reference sequence). Germline trimming cut 2 bases from V and 7 bases from J; bases unmatched to any gene: 5. The protocol was immunoSEQ multiplex PCR, while the TCRdb copy is restricted to in-frame clones and leaves out a portion. The table has 40,000 to 50,000 clones, about four fifths seen once. Sequencing was carried out using peripheral blood. This rearrangement joins TRBV5-4 to TRBJ2-2, with 10 bases that match TRBD1. This TCR derives from a man aged 35 to 55 with active or convalescent COVID-19. CDR3 in DNA: TGTGCCAGCAGCTTACGACAGGGGGCGATCGGGGAGCTGTTTTTT. Encoded protein: CASSLRQGAIGELFF. The whole variable domain, filled in from reference TRBV5-4 and TRBJ2-2, reads ETGVTQSPTHLIKTRGQQVTLRCSSQSGHNTVSWYQQALGQGPQFIFQYYREEENGRGNFPPRFSGLQFPNYSSELNVNALELDDSALYLCASSLRQGAIGELFFGEGSRLTVL.